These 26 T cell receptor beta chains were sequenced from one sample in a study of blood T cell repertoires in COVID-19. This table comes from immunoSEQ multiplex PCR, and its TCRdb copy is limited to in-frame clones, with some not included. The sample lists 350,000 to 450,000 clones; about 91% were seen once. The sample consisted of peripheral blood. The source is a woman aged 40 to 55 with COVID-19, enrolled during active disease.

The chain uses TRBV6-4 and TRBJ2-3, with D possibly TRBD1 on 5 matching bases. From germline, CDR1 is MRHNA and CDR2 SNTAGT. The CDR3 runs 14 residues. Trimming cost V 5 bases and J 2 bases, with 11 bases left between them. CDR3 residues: CASSSDIITDTQYF. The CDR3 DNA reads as TGTGCCAGCAGTTCGGACATTATCACAGATACGCAGTATTTT.

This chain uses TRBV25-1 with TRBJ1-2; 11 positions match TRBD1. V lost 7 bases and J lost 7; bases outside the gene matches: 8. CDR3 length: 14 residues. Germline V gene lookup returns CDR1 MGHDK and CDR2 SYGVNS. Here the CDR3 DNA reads TGTGCCAGCACCCTAGGACAGGGGGCGTCTGGCTACACCTTC. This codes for CASTLGQGASGYTF.

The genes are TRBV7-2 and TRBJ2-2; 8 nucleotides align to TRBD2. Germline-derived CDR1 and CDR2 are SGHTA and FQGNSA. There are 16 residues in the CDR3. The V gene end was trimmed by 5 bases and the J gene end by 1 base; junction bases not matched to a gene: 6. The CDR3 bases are TGTGCCAGCAGCCCCCGGGGGGGGGTGAACACCGGGGAGCTGTTTTTT. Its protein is CASSPRGGVNTGELFF.

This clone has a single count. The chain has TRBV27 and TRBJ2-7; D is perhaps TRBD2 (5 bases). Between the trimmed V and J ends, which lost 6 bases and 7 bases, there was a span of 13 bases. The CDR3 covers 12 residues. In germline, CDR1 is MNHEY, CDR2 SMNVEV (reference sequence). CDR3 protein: CASRDLRGEQYF. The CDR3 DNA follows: TGTGCCAGCAGGGACCTCCGGGGAGAGCAGTACTTC.

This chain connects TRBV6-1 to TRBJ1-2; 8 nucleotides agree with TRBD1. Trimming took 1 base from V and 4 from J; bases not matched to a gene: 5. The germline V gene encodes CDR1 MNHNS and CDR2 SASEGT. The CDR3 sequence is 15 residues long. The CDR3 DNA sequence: TGTGCCAGCAGTGAAGGGGCAGGGGGCATCTATGGCTACACCTTC. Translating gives CASSEGAGGIYGYTF.

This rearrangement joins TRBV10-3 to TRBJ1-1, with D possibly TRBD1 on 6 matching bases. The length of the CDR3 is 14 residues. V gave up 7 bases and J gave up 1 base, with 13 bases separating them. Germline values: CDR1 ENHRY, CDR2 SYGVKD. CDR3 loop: CAINKGTRNTEAFF. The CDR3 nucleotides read TGTGCCATCAATAAAGGGACAAGGAACACTGAAGCTTTCTTT.

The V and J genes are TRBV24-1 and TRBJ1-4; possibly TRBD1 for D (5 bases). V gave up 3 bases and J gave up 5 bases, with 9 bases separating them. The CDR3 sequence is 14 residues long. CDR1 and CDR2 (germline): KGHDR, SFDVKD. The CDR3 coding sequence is TGTGCCACCAGTGATACGGGGGAAAATGAAAAACTGTTTTTT. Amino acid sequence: CATSDTGENEKLFF.

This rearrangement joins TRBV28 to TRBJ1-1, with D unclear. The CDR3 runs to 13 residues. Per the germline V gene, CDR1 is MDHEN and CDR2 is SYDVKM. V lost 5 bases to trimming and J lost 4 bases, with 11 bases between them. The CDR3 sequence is CASSQVGRTEAFF. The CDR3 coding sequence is TGTGCCAGCAGTCAAGTTGGGCGCACTGAAGCTTTCTTT.

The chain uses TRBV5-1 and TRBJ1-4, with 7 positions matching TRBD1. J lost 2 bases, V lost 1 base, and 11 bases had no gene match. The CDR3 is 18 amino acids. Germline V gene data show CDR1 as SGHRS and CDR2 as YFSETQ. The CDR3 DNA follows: TGCGCCAGCAGCTTGACACCCCCGCGAGGGGGCACTAATGAAAAACTGTTTTTT. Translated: CASSLTPPRGGTNEKLFF.

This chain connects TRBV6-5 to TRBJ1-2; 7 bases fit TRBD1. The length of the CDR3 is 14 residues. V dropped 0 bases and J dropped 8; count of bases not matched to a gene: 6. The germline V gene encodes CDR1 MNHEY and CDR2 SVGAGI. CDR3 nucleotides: TGTGCCAGCAGTTACTCTGAGACAGGGCGAGGCTACACCTTC. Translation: CASSYSETGRGYTF.

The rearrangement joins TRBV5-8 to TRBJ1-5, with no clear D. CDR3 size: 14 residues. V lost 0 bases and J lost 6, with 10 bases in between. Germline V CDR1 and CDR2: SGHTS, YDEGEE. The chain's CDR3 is CASSLDRGGQPQHF. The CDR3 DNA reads TGTGCCAGCAGCTTGGACCGAGGAGGTCAGCCCCAGCATTTT.

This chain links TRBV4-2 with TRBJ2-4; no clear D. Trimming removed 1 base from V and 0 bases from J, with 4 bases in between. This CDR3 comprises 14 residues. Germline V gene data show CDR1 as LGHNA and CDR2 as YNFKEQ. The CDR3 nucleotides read TGTGCCAGCAGCCAAGGACTAGCCAAAAACATTCAGTACTTC. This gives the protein CASSQGLAKNIQYF.

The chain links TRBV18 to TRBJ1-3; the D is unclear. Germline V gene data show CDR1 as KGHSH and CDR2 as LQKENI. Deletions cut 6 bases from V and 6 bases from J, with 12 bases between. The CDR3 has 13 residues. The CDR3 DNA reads TGTGCCAGCTCCTTAAGTGGAGAAAACACCATATATTTT. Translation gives CASSLSGENTIYF.

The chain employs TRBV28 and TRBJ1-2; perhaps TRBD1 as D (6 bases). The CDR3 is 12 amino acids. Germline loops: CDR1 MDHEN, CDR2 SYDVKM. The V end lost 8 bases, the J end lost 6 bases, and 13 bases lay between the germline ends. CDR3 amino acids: CASLYHRDGYTF. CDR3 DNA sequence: TGTGCCAGCCTTTACCACAGGGATGGCTACACCTTC.

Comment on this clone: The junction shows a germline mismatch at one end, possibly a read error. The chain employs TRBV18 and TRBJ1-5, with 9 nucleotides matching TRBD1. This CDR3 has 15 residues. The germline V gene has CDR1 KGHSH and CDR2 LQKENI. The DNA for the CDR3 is TGTGCCAGCTCGCCACAGGGGGCGAGCAATCAGCCCCAGCATTTT. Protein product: CASSPQGASNQPQHF.

The CDR3 here is CASSSRGTEAFF. CDR3 bases: TGTGCCAGCAGTTCCCGAGGGACTGAAGCTTTCTTT. The genes are TRBV27 and TRBJ1-1; D not certain. Per germline, CDR1 MNHEY and CDR2 SMNVEV (reference sequence). V dropped 4 bases and J dropped 5 bases, with 8 bases sitting between them. This CDR3 spans 12 amino acids.

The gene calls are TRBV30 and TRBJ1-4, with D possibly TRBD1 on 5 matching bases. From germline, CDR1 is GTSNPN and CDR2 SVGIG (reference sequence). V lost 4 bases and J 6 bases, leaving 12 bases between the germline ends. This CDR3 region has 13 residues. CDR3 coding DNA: TGTGCCTGGAATCGGGGGACTGATGAAAAACTGTTTTTT. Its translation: CAWNRGTDEKLFF. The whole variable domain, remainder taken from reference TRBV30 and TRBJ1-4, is SQTIHQWPATLVQPVGSPLSLECTVEGTSNPNLYWYRQAAGRGLQLLFYSVGIGQISSEVPQNLSASRPQDRQFILSSKKLLLSDSGFYLCAWNRGTDEKLFFGSGTQLSVL.

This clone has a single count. Written as DNA, the CDR3 is TGTGCCAGCAGCTTAACTAGGGGGCCTGGGGCCAACGTCCTGACTTTC. Its translation is CASSLTRGPGANVLTF. The genes are TRBV7-2 and TRBJ2-6, with 7 positions matching TRBD1. Germline V gives CDR1 SGHTA, CDR2 FQGNSA. Germline trimming cut 2 bases from V and 2 bases from J; bases unmatched to any gene: 3. The CDR3 is 16 residues long.

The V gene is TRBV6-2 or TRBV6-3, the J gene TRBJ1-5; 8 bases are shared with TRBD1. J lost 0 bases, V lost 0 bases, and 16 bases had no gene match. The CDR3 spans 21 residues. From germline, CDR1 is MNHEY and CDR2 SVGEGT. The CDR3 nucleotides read TGTGCCAGCAGTTACTCGATTTTTTCCCAGGGGGCCTCGTATAGCAATCAGCCCCAGCATTTT. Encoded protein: CASSYSIFSQGASYSNQPQHF.

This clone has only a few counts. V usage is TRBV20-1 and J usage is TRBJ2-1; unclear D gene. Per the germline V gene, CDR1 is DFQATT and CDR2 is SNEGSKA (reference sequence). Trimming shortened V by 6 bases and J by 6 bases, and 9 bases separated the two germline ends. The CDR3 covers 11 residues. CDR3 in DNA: TGCAGTGCAGCTCGCTCCAATGAGCAGTTCTTC. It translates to CSAARSNEQFF.

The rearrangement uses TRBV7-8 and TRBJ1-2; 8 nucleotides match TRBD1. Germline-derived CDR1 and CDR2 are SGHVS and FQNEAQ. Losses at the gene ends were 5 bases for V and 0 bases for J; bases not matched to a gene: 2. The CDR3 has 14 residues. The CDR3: CASSQDRANYGYTF. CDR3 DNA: TGTGCCAGCAGCCAGGACAGGGCTAACTATGGCTACACCTTC.

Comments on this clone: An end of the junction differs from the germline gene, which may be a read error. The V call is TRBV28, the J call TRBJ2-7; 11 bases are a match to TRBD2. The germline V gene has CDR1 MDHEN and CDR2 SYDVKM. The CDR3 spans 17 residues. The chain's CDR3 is CASSSDGSATLIAGGLW. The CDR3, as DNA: TGTGCCAGCAGTTCAGACGGGTCCGCCACGCTGATAGCGGGAGGGCTGTGG.

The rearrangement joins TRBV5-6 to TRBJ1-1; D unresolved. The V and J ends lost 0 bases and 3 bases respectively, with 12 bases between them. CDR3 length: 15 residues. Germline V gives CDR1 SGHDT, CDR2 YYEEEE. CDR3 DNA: TGTGCCAGCAGCTTGGAAGAGGGAGGTCACACTGAAGCTTTCTTT. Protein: CASSLEEGGHTEAFF.

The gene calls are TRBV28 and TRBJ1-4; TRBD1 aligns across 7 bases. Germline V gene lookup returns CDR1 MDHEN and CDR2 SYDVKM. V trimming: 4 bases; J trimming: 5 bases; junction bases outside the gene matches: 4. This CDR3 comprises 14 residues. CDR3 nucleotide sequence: TGTGCCAGCAGTTCGACAGGGCCGAATGAAAAACTGTTTTTT. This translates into CASSSTGPNEKLFF.

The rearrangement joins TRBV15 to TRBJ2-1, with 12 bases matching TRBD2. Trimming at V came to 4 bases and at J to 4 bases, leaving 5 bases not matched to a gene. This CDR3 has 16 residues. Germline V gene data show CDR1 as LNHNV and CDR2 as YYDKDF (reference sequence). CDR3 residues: CATSKGGLAGYNEQFF. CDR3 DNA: TGTGCCACCAGCAAGGGAGGACTAGCGGGATACAATGAGCAGTTCTTC.

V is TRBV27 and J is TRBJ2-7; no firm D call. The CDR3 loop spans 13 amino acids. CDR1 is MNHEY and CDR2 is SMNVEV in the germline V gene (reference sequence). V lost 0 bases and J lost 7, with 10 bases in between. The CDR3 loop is CASSLSSPREQYF. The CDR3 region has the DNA TGTGCCAGCAGTTTATCGAGTCCGAGGGAGCAGTACTTC.